This T cell receptor (beta chain) is drawn from a study of identical twins. Whole-study results and caveats: Among out-of-frame alpha sequences shared by twins, low generation probability occurred in excess. Weaker excess twin sharing was seen among beta out-of-frame sequences. The study reached conclusions through statistical analysis that was cross-sectional, not following the same donors. Fewer insertions were carried by abundant cord blood beta clonotypes, but none was seen in memory repertoires.

There are a few counts of this clonotype. Its antigen remains unknown. TCRdb re-derived calls from the 5' RACE reads in MiXCR, one entry per CDR3 protein. Altogether 690,000 or so distinct CDR3 sequences are present, roughly 6% being singletons, with the ten largest covering roughly 2%. Germline V gene lookup returns CDR1 SGHTA and CDR2 FQGTGA. The CDR3 spans 15 residues. Trimming took 2 bases from V and 5 from J; bases not matched to a gene: 6. The material sequenced was naive T cells sorted from blood. The source is a man in his late teens or twenties in good health. The genes are TRBV7-3 and TRBJ2-7, with 10 nucleotides matching TRBD1. CDR3 residues: CASSLGGTGAHEQYF. CDR3 nucleotides: TGTGCCAGCAGCTTAGGTGGGACAGGGGCCCACGAGCAGTACTTC. Full variable domain (missing parts from reference TRBV7-3 and TRBJ2-7): GAGVSQTPSNKVTEKGKYVELRCDPISGHTALYWYRQSLGQGPEFLIYFQGTGAADDSGLPNDRFFAVRPEGSVSTLKIQRTERGDSAVYLCASSLGGTGAHEQYFGPGTRLTVT.